This T cell receptor (beta chain) was recovered during a study of lung T cells in sarcoidosis with Löfgren's syndrome (dated by TCRdb to the late 2010s). At the level of the whole study: Sarcoidosis was characterized as a granulomatous disease that mainly affects the lungs and features an accumulation of CD4+ T cells in bronchoalveolar lavage fluid. The repertoire analyses centered on Lofgren's syndrome patients.

What the research found in general, with its limitations: Sharing of TRAV12-1 and TRBV2 CDR3 motifs among multiple Lofgren's syndrome patients was reported, suggesting public CD4+ TCR repertoires. The study only suggested recognition of a sarcoidosis-associated antigen, and the antigen remained putative and unidentified. When alphabeta pairing was analyzed, TRAV12-1 tended to pair preferentially with TRBV2, and the resulting paired TCRs displayed CDR3 homology. Compared with control subjects, Lofgren's syndrome patients reportedly showed the greatest expansion in the V gene segments TRAV12-1 and TRBV2.

From the cysteine up to the phenylalanine, the CDR3 has a length of 14 residues. Just CDR3 DNA is preserved here, 42 bases in frame from base 1. Between the V and J ends, shortened by 5 bases and 2 bases respectively, the junction contains 12 bases. CDR1 and CDR2 are drawn from the germline V gene (reference sequence): SEHNR, FQNEAQ. The run used an Illumina MiSeq. Through fastp at Q25 and MiXCR, TCRdb rebuilt clones from the public reads, retaining in-frame beta chains. Each entry merges the rows of one CDR3 protein and shows their most common DNA and genes. Within this sample are 58,000 or so distinct CDR3 sequences, with about 20% of them counted one time only. Of the sample, less than 2.5% falls within the top ten clones. This clonotype appeared many times. Its antigen is unknown. The record has no base qualities; no much larger clone is one base away.

The receptor was isolated from a human donor with sarcoidosis (Löfgren's syndrome or another form), or a control subject (not recorded which). What was sequenced was CD4+ T cells from PBMCs. This sequence uses TRBV7-9 and TRBJ1-2; TRBD1 is possibly the D segment (5 matching bases). The encoded CDR3 is CASSHQGGNYGYTF. The DNA reads TGTGCCAGCAGCCATCAGGGAGGGAACTATGGCTACACCTTC.